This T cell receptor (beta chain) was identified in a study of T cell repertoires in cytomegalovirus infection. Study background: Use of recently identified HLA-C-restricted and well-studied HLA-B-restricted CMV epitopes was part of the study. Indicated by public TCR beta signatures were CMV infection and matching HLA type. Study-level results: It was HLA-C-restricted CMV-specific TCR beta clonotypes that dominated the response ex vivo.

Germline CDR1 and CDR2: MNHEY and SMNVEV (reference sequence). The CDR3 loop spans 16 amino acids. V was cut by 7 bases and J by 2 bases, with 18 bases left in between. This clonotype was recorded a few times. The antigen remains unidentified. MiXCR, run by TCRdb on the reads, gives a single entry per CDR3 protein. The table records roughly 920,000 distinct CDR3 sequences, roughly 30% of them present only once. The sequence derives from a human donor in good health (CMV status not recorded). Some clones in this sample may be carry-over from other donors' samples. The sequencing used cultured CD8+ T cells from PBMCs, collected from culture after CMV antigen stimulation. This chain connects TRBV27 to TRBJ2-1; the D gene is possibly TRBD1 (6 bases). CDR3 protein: CASTIGGQPAYNEQFF. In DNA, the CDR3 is TGTGCCAGCACCATCGGCGGACAGCCAGCCTACAATGAGCAGTTCTTC.